This entry is about one TCR beta chain. No cognate antigen has been identified for it. The sample holds no much larger clone one base away, and base qualities are not on file. Using the deep immunoSEQ assay, multiplex PCR amplified TCR CDR3 regions from genomic DNA. Genomic DNA extracted from each cell subset was distributed evenly over all wells of several immunoSEQ 96-well plates, and each plate served as one replicate. For sorted subsets, each replicate PCR was loaded with about 0.2 ug genomic DNA, equivalent to 30,000 or so T cell genomes. The purified libraries were quantified using a Qubit 3.0 fluorometer, sized with a Bioanalyzer 2100, and then quantified again using the KAPA Library Quantification kit. Every immunoSEQ 96-well plate was sequenced on a dedicated single-read 150-cycle Illumina NextSeq 550 flow cell. Per the authors' processing: Because the immunoSEQ output held only junctional sequences and lacked quality scores, the filtering could not match the filtering applied to full-length reads. To assign V/J genes and CDR3, sequences were annotated against IMGT germline references using PyIR, a Python wrapper for IgBLAST v1.9. Reads were removed for weak V/J assignments (E-value above 1e-6), missing CDR3, stop codons, out-of-frame junctions, or ambiguous translated residues. V3J clonotypes were defined by identical inferred V gene, J gene, and CDR3 amino acid sequence. Percentage overlap between repertoires was calculated by dividing the number of shared unique clonotypes by the size of the smaller repertoire. Richness of each repertoire was evaluated using RTK rarefaction, the Chao1 estimator, and Recon v2.1 estimates of unobserved clonotypes. OLGA was used to compute generation probabilities for all TCRbeta clonotypes that the gDNA method yielded from a few donors. In its TCRdb copy, this immuneACCESS table keeps in-frame sequences only and misses some clones. Where compared with another copy, unresolved V genes explain less than half of these, and the others have no known cause. The D gene and trimming were derived from the DNA, and the V and J assignments and clone size from that table. Here the sample has roughly 380,000 clones; 90% to 97% occur a single time. Around 0.3% of the sample belongs to the ten largest clones.

Healthy HIV-negative adults with no recently reported acute infections or vaccinations were included as donors. Only Caucasian adults living in Nashville, Tennessee, USA were represented among the donors. CD8 memory samples combined magnetically selected CD45RO+ cells with CCR7-negative CD45RA+ effector memory (TemRA) cells. After blood collection by leukapheresis, PBMCs were isolated using Ficoll-Histopaque density gradient centrifugation and then cryopreserved in the vapor phase of liquid nitrogen. Purity and quantity of every magnetically sorted T cell population were checked by analytical flow cytometry. Genomic DNA was isolated from each sorted fraction and quantified by UV absorbance on a Nanodrop 2000c. This sample is part of a study of shared clonotypes between healthy human individuals (dated by TCRdb to 2018 to 2020). At the level of the whole study: The cohort comprised a couple of women and three men aged 18 to 49 years. To estimate repertoire size and how much clonotype sharing occurs between individuals, the study deeply sequenced the blood TCR repertoires of roughly 5 healthy adults. Different laboratories and diverse techniques were used to prepare libraries and sequence TCR repertoires, to increase sequencing depth and limit assay-specific biases. Leukapheresis yielded between about 0.8 and 8.9 billion PBMCs per donor. For each donor, CD4 naive and CD4 memory were each run on three plates, CD8 naive on two plates, and CD8 memory on one plate.

Findings and caveats that apply to the study as a whole: Sampling was restricted to blood, and TCR repertoires in tissues likely differ from the TCR repertoires found in blood. Even with the large sequencing depth, rarefaction of the sorted-subset datasets indicated that sequencing was incomplete. Compared with non-shared clonotypes, clonotypes shared by all four sorted-subset donors had higher generation probabilities. The genetic and exposure-history diversity represented was limited by the small number of donors. Pairwise subsampling led to the expectation that sequencing depth would affect the degree of clonotype sharing among donors. Across several donors, approximately 4.9% of naive CD4, approximately 3.6% of naive CD8, under 2.5% of memory CD4, and under 0.45% of memory CD8 clonotypes were shared. Naive subsets generally had larger estimated clonotype richness than memory subsets did.

The TCR sequence derives from a young man in good health. The specimen was memory CD8+ T cells sorted from blood. This specimen's cell subset or site label, per the study, means: CD45RO+ cells pooled with CCR7-negative TemRA cells.

In nucleotide form, the sequence is TGTGCCAGCAGTGAAAAGTTTCTAAGCTATGGCTACACCTTC. This gives the protein CASSEKFLSYGYTF. The sequence joins TRBV2 to TRBJ1-2; confidence is insufficient to name the D gene. CDR1 and CDR2 (SNHLY, FYNNEI) derive from the germline V gene. V is reduced by 2 bases and J by 4 bases, leaving a spacing of 11 bases between them. The CDR3 runs 14 amino acids, cysteine and phenylalanine included. The read is trimmed to its CDR3 DNA, 42 bases read in frame from base 1.